These T cell receptor beta chains were read from a single sample in a study of blood T cell repertoires in COVID-19. Only in-frame clones appear in the TCRdb table, and some are missing; sequencing was by immunoSEQ multiplex PCR. This sample has over 35,000 clones, with nearly 70% found just once. Sequenced sample: peripheral blood. The receptors were gathered from a man older than 75 with acute or convalescent COVID-19. Each CDR3 is given with its conserved first and last residue. Some rows have no size entry. The others give once, few or many, or a class for an expanded clone.

TRBJ1-1	-	TRBV7-2	CASSMRTGTEAFF
TRBJ2-7	-	TRBV10-3	CAINPGQGISYEQYF
TRBJ2-1	medium-sized	TRBV6-2/TRBV6-3	CASSYTASGSAEQFF
TRBJ1-1	few	TRBV11-2	CASSLGSGGKAEAFF
TRBJ1-5	-	TRBV7-3	CASSLKTGSPSPYSNQPQHF
TRBJ2-6	once	TRBV11-3	CASSLALRAGANVLTF
TRBJ2-3	once	TRBV18	CASSPPEGTDTQYF
TRBJ2-1	-	TRBV6-1	CASSELDRGSYNEQFF
TRBJ2-5	-	TRBV7-2	CASSLARGETQYF
TRBJ1-4	-	TRBV7-2	CASSPQQGKNEKLFF
TRBJ1-2	-	TRBV6-2/TRBV6-3	CASSRTGDNGYTF
TRBJ1-1	-	TRBV6-5	CASRRLQGAISEAFF
TRBJ1-1	-	TRBV10-3	CAISEQAAGYTEAFF
TRBJ2-1	-	TRBV29-1	CSVETGEQFF
TRBJ2-7	few	TRBV4-1	CASSQDRGRGYSYEQYF
TRBJ2-2	-	TRBV19	CASSASHTGELFF
TRBJ1-1	-	TRBV9	CASSKGANTEAFF
TRBJ2-3	-	TRBV25-1	CASSEGGTDTQYF
TRBJ2-3	-	TRBV30	CAWIREGVADTQYF
TRBJ2-2	-	TRBV3-1/TRBV3-2	CASSQRTERNTGELFF
TRBJ2-5	-	TRBV14	CASSQDSNEETQYF
TRBJ1-2	once	TRBV20-1	CSAIPNYGYTF
TRBJ1-1	-	TRBV11-3	CASSLVATEAFF
TRBJ2-4	-	TRBV7-2	CASSSGQGIGNIQYF
TRBJ2-6	few	TRBV5-1	CASSLTAGANVLTF
TRBJ1-6	-	TRBV19	CASSEFSYNSPLHF
TRBJ2-7	-	TRBV3-1/TRBV3-2	CASSQLAGDYEQYF
TRBJ2-7	-	TRBV4-1	CASSQGKGGFEQYF